This record looks at one T cell receptor (beta chain) sequence and its context. No antigen is known for it. Time point of the sample: newly diagnosed, previously untreated cHL patient sample. Magnetic negative selection, applied to thawed PBMCs, was used to isolate the CD8+ T cells. Newly diagnosed, untreated classical Hodgkin lymphoma PBMCs provided comparison. The data were obtained in a study of PD-1 blockade in classical Hodgkin lymphoma. This CDR3 comprises 16 residues. CDR1 and CDR2 from the germline V gene are MDHEN and SYDVKM. V lost 1 base and J lost 4; bases outside the gene matches: 7. The study, taken as a whole, reports: What drove the repertoire differences, possibly disease activity or prior therapy, has not been defined. Newly diagnosed patients had baseline TCR diversity that was reportedly lower than that of healthy donors.

Profiled with immunoSEQ multiplex PCR; TCRdb holds only in-frame clones, not every one. The repertoire includes about 14,000 clones, 90% to 95% of them detected once, and 5% to 6.5% sits in the top ten. Specimen: CD8+ T cells from blood. V usage is TRBV28 and J usage is TRBJ2-5; 9 positions match TRBD2. The sequence was collected from a human donor with classical Hodgkin lymphoma. Here the CDR3 DNA reads TGTGCCAGCAGTTTATCATCTCGGACTAGCGCAGAGACCCAGTACTTC. This encodes CASSLSSRTSAETQYF.